Listed below are T cell receptor beta chains from one sample, sequenced in a study of cytomegalovirus exposure and HLA in healthy donors. Libraries were prepared by immunoSEQ multiplex PCR; TCRdb keeps only in-frame clonotypes and omits some of them. The data contain tens of thousands of clones, 65% to 90% of them seen just once; the ten biggest clones take up 4.3%. The sequenced sample was PBMCs. Receptor source: a man in his thirties or forties in good health and CMV-seronegative. The CDR3 runs from the conserved cysteine through the conserved F or W. Fields, in order: CDR3 DNA, CDR3 protein, CDR3 length, V gene, J gene, D gene, clone size. A D gene is named only where the DNA matches it firmly. Where a row states a size, it is once, few, many or the class of an expanded clone; other rows omit it.

DNA: TGCAGCGTTGGGCAGGGGGCCCGCACTGATACGCAGTATTTT
CDR3: CSVGQGARTDTQYF
length: 14
V: TRBV29-1
J: TRBJ2-3
D: TRBD1
size: -

DNA: TGTGCCAGCAGCCCAGGACAGGGGGCTTTATGGGAGCTGTTTTTT
CDR3: CASSPGQGALWELFF
length: 15
V: TRBV27
J: TRBJ2-2
D: TRBD1
size: -

DNA: TGTGCCAGCAGCCCCAACAGGGGTTCCTCGAGGGAGCAGTACTTC
CDR3: CASSPNRGSSREQYF
length: 15
V: TRBV7-9
J: TRBJ2-7
D: TRBD1
size: once

DNA: TGTGCCAGCAGGGAAAGAGCGGACAGGATCTATGGCTACACCTTC
CDR3: CASRERADRIYGYTF
length: 15
V: TRBV2
J: TRBJ1-2
D: TRBD1
size: -

DNA: TGCGCCAGCAGCTTGATCGGGGAAGTTGGCTACACCTTC
CDR3: CASSLIGEVGYTF
length: 13
V: TRBV5-1
J: TRBJ1-2
D: -
size: once

DNA: TGCGCCAGCAGCTTGGCCTCTGGTAGCGGGAGGCCCAATGAGCAGTTCTTC
CDR3: CASSLASGSGRPNEQFF
length: 17
V: TRBV5-1
J: TRBJ2-1
D: TRBD2
size: -

DNA: TGTGCCAGCAGCCTGGCGGGTGGGGGGTACAATGAGCAGTTCTTC
CDR3: CASSLAGGGYNEQFF
length: 15
V: TRBV11-2
J: TRBJ2-1
D: -
size: -

DNA: TGTGCCAGCTCACCACAGGAGCCAGATACGCAGTATTTT
CDR3: CASSPQEPDTQYF
length: 13
V: TRBV18
J: TRBJ2-3
D: -
size: -

DNA: TGTGCCAGCAGCCCTCACTTTACACCGGGACAGGGTAACTATGGCTACACCTTC
CDR3: CASSPHFTPGQGNYGYTF
length: 18
V: TRBV7-3
J: TRBJ1-2
D: TRBD1
size: -

DNA: TGCAGCGCAAGGGGGGGGCAGGGAGGGCAAGAGACCCAGTACTTC
CDR3: CSARGGQGGQETQYF
length: 15
V: TRBV29-1
J: TRBJ2-5
D: -
size: -

DNA: TGCGCCAGCAGCCAAGGAGTATTAGCGGGAGGCGAGCAGTACTTC
CDR3: CASSQGVLAGGEQYF
length: 15
V: TRBV4-3
J: TRBJ2-7
D: TRBD2
size: -

DNA: TGTGCCAGCTCACCGACAGGGGGTTCAGATTCACCCCTCCACTTT
CDR3: CASSPTGGSDSPLHF
length: 15
V: TRBV18
J: TRBJ1-6
D: TRBD1
size: -

DNA: TGTGCCTGGAGTGTACGGGGAAACTATGGCTACACCTTC
CDR3: CAWSVRGNYGYTF
length: 13
V: TRBV30
J: TRBJ1-2
D: -
size: -

DNA: TGTGCCAGCAGTTTGGGGGCGGGGGATCAGCCCCAGCATTTT
CDR3: CASSLGAGDQPQHF
length: 14
V: TRBV28
J: TRBJ1-5
D: -
size: -

DNA: TGTGCCAGCAGCGCACAGGGTAGCTCCTACGAGCAGTACTTC
CDR3: CASSAQGSSYEQYF
length: 14
V: TRBV7-2
J: TRBJ2-7
D: -
size: -

DNA: TGTGCCAGTAGTATCGCAGGGTACGATTCACCCCTCCACTTT
CDR3: CASSIAGYDSPLHF
length: 14
V: TRBV19
J: TRBJ1-6
D: -
size: -

DNA: TGTGCCAGCAGCTTAGTCGAGGTGTCCTACGAGCAGTACTTC
CDR3: CASSLVEVSYEQYF
length: 14
V: TRBV7-8
J: TRBJ2-7
D: -
size: -

DNA: TGCGCCAGCAGCTTGGCCGGGGGGCCAACTAATGAAAAACTGTTTTTT
CDR3: CASSLAGGPTNEKLFF
length: 16
V: TRBV5-1
J: TRBJ1-4
D: -
size: -